This T cell receptor beta chain is drawn from a study of read filtering for tumor transcriptome and immune sequencing. From roughly 390 ng of RNA, a library with molecular barcoded alpha/delta and beta/gamma adaptors was made. A single record per CDR3 protein comes from TCRdb applying MiXCR to the reads. This table holds 8,500 to 9,500 distinct CDR3 sequences, roughly 15% found once. Germline CDR1 is SEHNR and CDR2 is FQNEAQ (reference sequence). The CDR3 consists of 13 residues. This clonotype was counted many times. Relative to the germline gene, one junction end is altered; a read error may explain this.

The clonotype originates from a donor at least 40 years old with multiple myeloma. Sequencing used a population of CD138-negative cells sorted from bone marrow. This rearrangement joins TRBV7-9 to TRBJ2-7; D is uncertain. The CDR3 region has the DNA TGTGCCAGCAGCTTAGCAGGGATAGGCGAGCAATACTTC. This encodes CASSLAGIGEQYF.